A selection of T cell receptor beta chains follows, all from one sample in a study of lymphopenia after photon versus proton radiotherapy. This table comes from immunoSEQ multiplex PCR, and its TCRdb copy is limited to in-frame clones, with some not included. The sample consists of about 45,000 clones, 65% to 90% of them appearing once. Sequencing was performed on peripheral blood, taken from a patient treated with photon-based radiotherapy. All receptors come from a man between 40 and 49 years old with gastric cancer. Each CDR3 is given with its conserved first and last residue. D genes are given only for firm matches. The size of a clone is reported for some rows only, either as once, few or many, or as a class for expanded clones.

V: TRBV6-1
D: -
size: -
J: TRBJ1-5
DNA: TGTGCCAGCAGTAACCAGGGGAGTCAGCCCCAGCATTTT
CDR3: CASSNQGSQPQHF

V: TRBV4-3
D: -
size: -
J: TRBJ2-2
DNA: TGCGCCAGCAGCCAAGTTGGTTGGCAGGATGACGGGGAGCTGTTTTTT
CDR3: CASSQVGWQDDGELFF

V: TRBV29-1
D: -
size: -
J: TRBJ1-2
DNA: TGCAGCGTGTACCGGGACACCGGACCCCCTAACTATGGCTACACCTTC
CDR3: CSVYRDTGPPNYGYTF

V: TRBV4-1
D: TRBD2
size: few
J: TRBJ2-1
DNA: TGCGCCAGCAGTACCGGACTAGCGGGACAAAATGAGCAGTTCTTC
CDR3: CASSTGLAGQNEQFF

V: TRBV7-2
D: TRBD1
size: few
J: TRBJ2-7
DNA: TGTGCCAGCAGCTTAAGGCCCCGGACAGGGGACGAGCAGTACTTC
CDR3: CASSLRPRTGDEQYF

V: TRBV7-9
D: -
size: -
J: TRBJ1-6
DNA: TGTGCCAGCAGCTACGCAGGGGCCCCCCTCCACTTT
CDR3: CASSYAGAPLHF

V: TRBV5-6
D: -
size: -
J: TRBJ2-3
DNA: TGTGCCAGCAGCTTGGACGGTGGCAGTAGCACAGATACGCAGTATTTT
CDR3: CASSLDGGSSTDTQYF

V: TRBV19
D: TRBD1
size: -
J: TRBJ2-5
DNA: TGTGCCAGTAACCCGACAGGGGTTAAAGAGACCCAGTACTTC
CDR3: CASNPTGVKETQYF

V: TRBV4-1
D: -
size: -
J: TRBJ1-5
DNA: TGCGCCAGCAGCCCAGTCGGGGCCGTGCAGCCCCAGCATTTT
CDR3: CASSPVGAVQPQHF

V: TRBV7-8
D: TRBD2
size: -
J: TRBJ2-7
DNA: TGTGCCAGCAGCATAGAGACTAGCAGCGAGCAGTACTTC
CDR3: CASSIETSSEQYF

V: TRBV4-3
D: -
size: -
J: TRBJ1-2
DNA: TGCGCCAGCAGCCAAGAGGCCGGGACTGGCTACACCTTC
CDR3: CASSQEAGTGYTF

V: TRBV7-9
D: -
size: -
J: TRBJ2-5
DNA: TGTGCCAGCAGCTTAGGTCGGGGCGCCCAAGGGACCCAGTACTTC
CDR3: CASSLGRGAQGTQYF

V: TRBV7-3
D: TRBD2
size: -
J: TRBJ2-5
DNA: TGTGCCAGCAGCTTAAATCCCCGGGGGACTAGCCCGTACCAAGAGACCCAGTACTTC
CDR3: CASSLNPRGTSPYQETQYF

V: TRBV7-2
D: -
size: -
J: TRBJ1-2
DNA: TGTGCCAGCAGCTCCTCCGGGGGGTCCTATGGCTACACCTTC
CDR3: CASSSSGGSYGYTF

V: TRBV5-1
D: -
size: -
J: TRBJ1-2
DNA: TGCGCCAGCAGCCGGGACACCGAACCTATGGGCTACACCTTC
CDR3: CASSRDTEPMGYTF

V: TRBV18
D: -
size: -
J: TRBJ1-2
DNA: TGTGCCAGCTCACCACCGGGCGAAAACTATGGCTACACCTTC
CDR3: CASSPPGENYGYTF

V: TRBV5-1
D: TRBD1
size: -
J: TRBJ2-7
DNA: TGCGCCAGCAGCTTGGACCTATCCGGGACAGGGGGCGGCTCCTACGAGCAGTACTTC
CDR3: CASSLDLSGTGGGSYEQYF

V: TRBV13
D: -
size: -
J: TRBJ2-7
DNA: TGTGCCAGCAGCTTATCTATGGCAGGGGCCTTGTACGAGCAGTACTTC
CDR3: CASSLSMAGALYEQYF

V: TRBV4-3
D: TRBD1
size: -
J: TRBJ1-4
DNA: TGCGCCAGCAGCCAAGTCCCCGGGACAGGGGGTGAAAAACTGTTTTTT
CDR3: CASSQVPGTGGEKLFF

V: TRBV4-3
D: TRBD2
size: -
J: TRBJ2-6
DNA: TGCGCCAGCAGCCCGGACGGCCCGGGGGGGTCTGGGGCCAACGTCCTGACTTTC
CDR3: CASSPDGPGGSGANVLTF

V: TRBV7-9
D: -
size: -
J: TRBJ2-2
DNA: TGTGCCAGCAGCCCAGTACAGGGAGGGACCGGGGAGCTGTTTTTT
CDR3: CASSPVQGGTGELFF

V: TRBV10-3
D: -
size: -
J: TRBJ2-3
DNA: TGTGCCATCAGTGACCGGACGGGGAGCACAGATACGCAGTATTTT
CDR3: CAISDRTGSTDTQYF

V: TRBV27
D: -
size: -
J: TRBJ2-7
DNA: TGTGCCAGCAGGATCCGGCCAGGGGCCTACGAGCAGTACTTC
CDR3: CASRIRPGAYEQYF

V: TRBV6-5
D: TRBD1
size: -
J: TRBJ1-1
DNA: TGTGCCAGCAGTAGGGGACAGGTGATCACTGAAGCTTTCTTT
CDR3: CASSRGQVITEAFF

V: TRBV7-9
D: -
size: -
J: TRBJ1-5
DNA: TGTGCCAGCAGCTTAGGTGCAGATCAGGGGCCCCAGCATTTT
CDR3: CASSLGADQGPQHF

V: TRBV4-2
D: TRBD2
size: -
J: TRBJ2-7
DNA: TGTGCCAGCAGCCAAGGGGATGGCAGGGAGGGGTACTTC
CDR3: CASSQGDGREGYF

V: TRBV5-1
D: TRBD2
size: -
J: TRBJ2-2
DNA: TGCGCCAGCAGCTTGGTGGGACTAGATCGGTGGACCGGGGAGCTGTTTTTT
CDR3: CASSLVGLDRWTGELFF

V: TRBV19
D: -
size: -
J: TRBJ2-5
DNA: TGTGCCAGTAGCGAATGGACCACCCGGGAGACCCAGTACTTC
CDR3: CASSEWTTRETQYF

V: TRBV5-4
D: -
size: -
J: TRBJ2-5
DNA: TGTGCCAGCAGCTTGGGTTATGGGAGCCAAGAGACCCAGTACTTC
CDR3: CASSLGYGSQETQYF

V: TRBV7-2
D: -
size: -
J: TRBJ2-2
DNA: TGTGCCAGCAGCTTAGAGGGACATCTGATTATAATGAACACCGGGGAGCTGTTTTTT
CDR3: CASSLEGHLIIMNTGELFF

V: TRBV27
D: -
size: -
J: TRBJ1-5
DNA: TGTGCCAGCAGTTTCCTGGGAGAACATCAGCCCCAGCATTTT
CDR3: CASSFLGEHQPQHF

V: TRBV10-3
D: -
size: once
J: TRBJ1-5
DNA: TGTGCCATCATGGCGGGAAGCAATCAGCCCCAGCATTTT
CDR3: CAIMAGSNQPQHF

V: TRBV30
D: -
size: -
J: TRBJ2-7
DNA: TGTGCCTGGAGTGTTAGGGTAGCCTACGAGCAGTACTTC
CDR3: CAWSVRVAYEQYF

V: TRBV2
D: -
size: -
J: TRBJ1-2
DNA: TGTGCCAGCAGTCCACAGGGAAGCGGCTACACCTTC
CDR3: CASSPQGSGYTF

V: TRBV10-1
D: -
size: -
J: TRBJ1-5
DNA: TGCGCCAGCAGTGAGTCGAAATGGGGGGCCCATAGCAATCAGCCCCAGCATTTT
CDR3: CASSESKWGAHSNQPQHF

V: TRBV6-1
D: -
size: -
J: TRBJ2-1
DNA: TGTGCCAGCAGTTTACGGGACAATGAGCAGTTCTTC
CDR3: CASSLRDNEQFF

V: TRBV6-1
D: -
size: -
J: TRBJ2-7
DNA: TGTGCCAGCAGCGGAGGCGGGACAGTTAACTACGAGCAGTACTTC
CDR3: CASSGGGTVNYEQYF

V: TRBV30
D: -
size: once
J: TRBJ2-7
DNA: TGTGCCTATGACAGCAGCTCCTACGAGCAGTACTTC
CDR3: CAYDSSSYEQYF

V: TRBV10-3
D: TRBD1
size: -
J: TRBJ1-2
DNA: TGTGCCATCACCGGGACAGGGGATAACTATGGCTACACCTTC
CDR3: CAITGTGDNYGYTF

V: TRBV19
D: -
size: few
J: TRBJ1-5
DNA: TGTGCCAGTGCCTTTGCAGGGAACAATCAGCCCCAGCATTTT
CDR3: CASAFAGNNQPQHF

V: TRBV7-2
D: -
size: -
J: TRBJ1-5
DNA: TGTGCCAGCAGCTTAGCGGATTCCTTAGGGAGCAATCAGCCCCAGCATTTT
CDR3: CASSLADSLGSNQPQHF

V: TRBV11-2
D: -
size: -
J: TRBJ2-2
DNA: TGTGCCAGCAGCTTAGCCGGGAACACCGGGGAGCTGTTTTTT
CDR3: CASSLAGNTGELFF

V: TRBV10-3
D: TRBD1
size: -
J: TRBJ1-5
DNA: TGTGCCATCAGTGCGGGACAGCAAGGTCAGCCCCAGCATTTT
CDR3: CAISAGQQGQPQHF

V: TRBV5-5
D: -
size: -
J: TRBJ2-7
DNA: TGTGCCAGCAGCTCCGGGACTTTCCCAAGCCCCTACGAGCAGTACTTC
CDR3: CASSSGTFPSPYEQYF

V: TRBV18
D: TRBD1
size: -
J: TRBJ1-6
DNA: TGTGCCAGCTCCCCGGAGGGGGCTAGATCACCCCTCCACTTT
CDR3: CASSPEGARSPLHF

V: TRBV10-3
D: -
size: -
J: TRBJ1-5
DNA: TGTGCCATCAGTGAGTCTCCAGGACCGCGGGGCAATCAGCCCCAGCATTTT
CDR3: CAISESPGPRGNQPQHF

V: TRBV2
D: -
size: -
J: TRBJ1-2
DNA: TGTGCCAGCCGACTCGACAAGTACGGCTACACCTTC
CDR3: CASRLDKYGYTF